Following are 5 T cell receptor beta chains from one sample sequenced in a study of CD8 T cells in ankylosing spondylitis (dated by TCRdb to between 2016 and 2019). The research as a whole found: A TCR beta motif made up of several highly homologous amino acid variants appeared to be characteristic of blood from ankylosing spondylitis patients.

Antigens for these TCRs are unknown. The library was prepared using 5' RACE. Sequencing instrument: Illumina HiSeq 2500. The raw public reads went through TCRdb reprocessing: fastp at Q25, MiXCR clone calling, in-frame beta chains kept. Entries that share a CDR3 protein sequence are merged under the most common genes and DNA. The sample contains some 450,000 distinct CDR3 sequences, 15% to 20% of them found a single time. In total, the top ten clones hold 1% of the sample. The material sequenced was blood, either unsorted or a sorted T cell fraction (not recorded which). These receptors were obtained from a male donor with ankylosing spondylitis.

Only a few counts were recorded for this clonotype. The rearrangement joins TRBV20-1 to TRBJ1-1, with D maybe TRBD1 (5 bases). V lost 1 base, J lost 1 base, and 13 bases lay in between. The CDR3 covers 15 residues. Germline CDR1 DFQATT, CDR2 SNEGSKA (reference sequence). CDR3 loop: CSARVSPGGNTEAFF. DNA for the CDR3: TGCAGTGCTAGAGTGTCCCCGGGGGGGAACACTGAAGCTTTCTTT.

J is TRBJ2-5 and V is TRBV3-1, with D possibly TRBD2 on 6 matching bases. The CDR3 length is 13 residues. Germline CDR1 is LGHDT and CDR2 is YNNKEL (reference sequence). The V end lost 4 bases, the J end lost 5 bases, and 11 bases lay between the germline ends. CDR3 loop: CASSPPGEETQYF. CDR3 nucleotide sequence: TGTGCCAGCAGCCCCCCGGGGGAGGAGACCCAGTACTTC.

The rearrangement links TRBV3-1 to TRBJ2-7; D is ambiguous. This CDR3 contains 15 residues. Germline V lookup: CDR1 LGHDT, CDR2 YNNKEL (reference sequence). The V end was cut by 2 bases, the J end by 0 bases, with 11 bases between. CDR3 DNA sequence: TGTGCCAGCAGCCAATCCTGGCAGAGCTCCTACGAGCAGTACTTC. Its protein product is CASSQSWQSSYEQYF.

This clonotype has ten or more counts. The chain links TRBV20-1 to TRBJ1-1, with D possibly matching TRBD1 (6 bases). Between the trimmed V and J ends, which lost 5 bases and 5 bases, there was a span of 15 bases. Germline CDR1 and CDR2: DFQATT and SNEGSKA (reference sequence). This CDR3 has 13 amino acids. The CDR3 DNA follows: TGCAGTGCTGAAGGGGGAAAGGGTACTGAAGCTTTCTTT. It is translated as CSAEGGKGTEAFF.

This clonotype was counted at least ten times. The J gene is TRBJ2-1, the V gene TRBV6-1; TRBD2 is a possible D gene (5 bases). The CDR3 covers 16 residues. V lost 5 bases and J lost 0, with 14 bases in between. CDR1 and CDR2 (germline): MNHNS, SASEGT. This CDR3 is CASSTLKGSSYNEQFF. The CDR3 nucleotides are TGTGCCAGCAGTACCCTAAAAGGGAGCTCCTACAATGAGCAGTTCTTC.